This T cell receptor (beta chain) was sequenced for a study of blood T cell repertoires in COVID-19. The germline CDR1 and CDR2 sequences are SGDLS and YYNGEE. V dropped 2 bases and J dropped 6; count of bases not matched to a gene: 16. The CDR3 sequence is 18 residues long. TCRdb's copy holds only in-frame clones and misses some; the assay was immunoSEQ multiplex PCR. The data contain 40,000 or so clones, roughly 80% of them singletons. This chain links TRBV9 with TRBJ2-3, with 9 bases aligning to TRBD2. Sequenced: peripheral blood. The source is a man aged 55 to 69 in a cohort sampled during active COVID-19. The CDR3 region has the DNA TGTGCCAGCAGCGTGCCCCTCGGTCTAGCGGGGACGGAGGATACGCAGTATTTT. Translating gives CASSVPLGLAGTEDTQYF. Combining the CDR3 with reference TRBV9 and TRBJ2-3 gives the whole variable domain DSGVTQTPKHLITATGQRVTLRCSPRSGDLSVYWYQQSLDQGLQFLIQYYNGEERAKGNILERFSAQQFPDLHSELNLSSLELGDSALYFCASSVPLGLAGTEDTQYFGPGTRLTVL.